This is a list of T cell receptor beta chains from one sample in a study of cytomegalovirus exposure and HLA in healthy donors. Sequencing was performed with immunoSEQ multiplex PCR; in TCRdb, only in-frame clones are kept and a portion is missing. The sample yields over 75,000 clones, roughly two thirds seen once. Sequencing input: PBMCs. These TCRs come from a human donor in good health. The CDR3 runs from the conserved cysteine through the conserved F or W. Fields, in order: J gene, V gene, D gene, clone size, CDR3 protein, CDR3 DNA. A D gene is named only where the DNA matches it firmly. Clone sizes are given selectively: once, few, many, or a class where the clone is expanded.

>TRBJ2-2|TRBV7-3|-|-
CASSPQPTGNTGELFF
TGTGCCAGCAGCCCCCAACCGACGGGGAACACCGGGGAGCTGTTTTTT
>TRBJ2-7|TRBV29-1|TRBD1|-
CSVEGQGREQYF
TGCAGCGTTGAGGGACAGGGGAGGGAGCAGTACTTC
>TRBJ2-1|TRBV6-1|TRBD2|-
CASSAPSGGLGEQFF
TGTGCCAGCAGTGCCCCCAGCGGGGGGCTCGGTGAGCAGTTCTTC
>TRBJ1-2|TRBV7-2|-|-
CASSLYRELAYGYTF
TGTGCCAGCAGCTTGTACAGGGAACTGGCCTATGGCTACACCTTC
>TRBJ1-1|TRBV11-3|-|-
CASSLEAWAAGTEAFF
TGTGCCAGCAGCTTAGAGGCTTGGGCAGCCGGCACTGAAGCTTTCTTT
>TRBJ2-2|TRBV15|TRBD1|-
CATSRPTGGTGELFF
TGTGCCACCAGCAGACCTACAGGGGGCACCGGGGAGCTGTTTTTT
>TRBJ2-5|TRBV7-2|TRBD2|once
CASSPLTGGVLGETQYF
TGTGCCAGCAGCCCGCTTACCGGGGGGGTGCTTGGAGAGACCCAGTACTTC
>TRBJ2-3|TRBV5-4|-|-
CASSLAGGTDTQYF
TGTGCCAGCAGCTTGGCGGGGGGCACAGATACGCAGTATTTT
>TRBJ2-5|TRBV18|-|-
CASSWGGGEETQYF
TGTGCCAGCTCCTGGGGGGGCGGTGAAGAGACCCAGTACTTC
>TRBJ2-3|TRBV6-5|TRBD2|-
CAVSRGGEGDTQYF
TGTGCAGTCTCACGGGGGGGCGAGGGAGATACGCAGTATTTT
>TRBJ2-2|TRBV21-1|-|once
CASSKVKTSGGEETGELFF
TGTGCCAGCAGCAAAGTAAAGACTAGCGGGGGAGAAGAAACCGGGGAGCTGTTTTTT
>TRBJ2-1|TRBV5-6|-|-
CASSLEGLTYNEQFF
TGTGCCAGCAGCTTGGAGGGGCTAACCTACAATGAGCAGTTCTTC
>TRBJ2-5|TRBV10-3|TRBD1|-
CAIKAGGAETQYF
TGTGCCATCAAGGCAGGGGGCGCCGAGACCCAGTACTTC
>TRBJ1-2|TRBV25-1|TRBD1|-
CASSRQGAGGYTF
TGTGCCAGCAGTCGACAGGGGGCGGGCGGCTACACCTTC
>TRBJ1-2|TRBV11-3|-|-
CASSLRGGTYYGYTF
TGTGCCAGCAGCCTCCGGGGGGGAACCTACTATGGCTACACCTTC
>TRBJ1-2|TRBV15|TRBD1|few
CATSRVRQGDYGYTF
TGTGCCACCAGCAGAGTAAGACAGGGCGACTATGGCTACACCTTC
>TRBJ2-5|TRBV5-4|-|-
CASSRPSVDGVTQYF
TGTGCCAGCAGCCGGCCTAGCGTGGACGGGGTGACCCAGTACTTC
>TRBJ2-5|TRBV4-3|TRBD2|-
CASSRQKRGKAQYF
TGCGCCAGCAGCCGACAAAAGCGGGGGAAGGCCCAGTACTTC
>TRBJ1-1|TRBV7-7|-|-
CASSLDSNTEAFF
TGTGCTAGCAGCTTAGATAGCAACACTGAAGCTTTCTTT
>TRBJ2-7|TRBV4-3|TRBD1|-
CASSRQTGGWDEQYF
TGCGCCAGCAGCCGCCAGACAGGGGGCTGGGACGAGCAGTACTTC
>TRBJ2-4|TRBV4-2|-|few
CASSQQTARGKNIQYF
TGTGCCAGCAGCCAACAGACCGCCCGCGGCAAAAACATTCAGTACTTC
>TRBJ1-2|TRBV19|-|once
CASKTGNYGYTF
TGTGCCAGTAAAACAGGGAACTATGGCTACACCTTC
>TRBJ1-1|TRBV11-2|-|-
CASSLRAMNTEAFF
TGTGCCAGCAGCTTGAGGGCAATGAACACTGAAGCTTTCTTT
>TRBJ2-2|TRBV2|-|-
CASSDRPHTGELFF
TGTGCCAGCAGCGACAGGCCCCACACCGGGGAGCTGTTTTTT
>TRBJ2-5|TRBV10-3|TRBD2|-
CAISPRGGQETQYF
TGTGCCATCAGCCCTCGGGGGGGCCAAGAGACCCAGTACTTC
>TRBJ2-7|TRBV7-8|-|-
CASSPLSRGNHYEQYF
TGTGCCAGCAGCCCGCTCTCTAGGGGGAACCACTACGAGCAGTACTTC
>TRBJ2-5|TRBV7-3|TRBD2|-
CASSLRAGRGATQYF
TGTGCCAGCAGCTTACGGGCAGGGCGGGGGGCTACCCAGTACTTC
>TRBJ1-2|TRBV6-1|-|-
CASSLWGEGTF
-
>TRBJ1-1|TRBV10-3|-|few
CAISESEGRGTEAFF
TGTGCCATCAGTGAGTCGGAGGGGCGGGGTACTGAAGCTTTCTTT
>TRBJ2-1|TRBV19|TRBD2|few
CASSISGGGYNEQFF
TGTGCCAGTAGTATCTCGGGGGGGGGCTACAATGAGCAGTTCTTC
>TRBJ2-2|TRBV6-5|TRBD1|few
CASSPRTGGTGELFF
TGTGCCAGCAGTCCACGGACAGGGGGCACCGGGGAGCTGTTTTTT
>TRBJ1-6|TRBV6-4|TRBD1|-
CASSRDRDNSPLHF
TGTGCCAGCAGCCGGGACAGGGACAATTCACCCCTCCACTTT
>TRBJ2-7|TRBV6-1|-|once
CASSEGPSVPPYEQYF
TGTGCCAGCAGTGAAGGCCCCAGTGTACCCCCCTACGAGCAGTACTTC
>TRBJ2-3|TRBV6-1|TRBD2|few
CAIAGVASTDTQYF
TGTGCCATCGCGGGGGTCGCTAGCACAGATACGCAGTATTTT
>TRBJ2-2|TRBV7-3|-|few
CASGRGTNTGELFF
TGTGCCAGCGGAAGAGGAACGAACACCGGGGAGCTGTTTTTT
>TRBJ2-7|TRBV6-1|TRBD1|few
CASSVVGPGQAYEQYF
TGTGCCAGCAGTGTTGTGGGGCCGGGACAGGCCTACGAGCAGTACTTC
>TRBJ2-2|TRBV5-1|TRBD2|-
CASSNSGGLSTGELFF
TGCGCCAGCAGCAATAGCGGGGGCCTTTCGACCGGGGAGCTGTTTTTT
>TRBJ1-2|TRBV9|-|-
CASSVEPGHGYTF
TGTGCCAGCAGCGTAGAGCCAGGTCATGGCTACACCTTC
>TRBJ2-7|TRBV27|-|-
CASSLRGQLEQYF
TGTGCCAGCAGTTTAAGAGGACAGCTCGAGCAGTACTTC
>TRBJ2-5|TRBV4-1|-|few
CASSQDRMQGRRETQYF
TGCGCCAGCAGCCAAGATCGGATGCAGGGGCGCAGGGAGACCCAGTACTTC
>TRBJ2-5|TRBV6-1|TRBD2|-
CASGTSAQTQYF
TGTGCCAGCGGGACTAGCGCCCAGACCCAGTACTTC
>TRBJ2-1|TRBV9|TRBD1|-
CASSVRTGGAYNEQFF
TGTGCCAGCAGCGTTAGGACAGGAGGCGCTTACAATGAGCAGTTCTTC
>TRBJ1-3|TRBV19|TRBD1|-
CASRNRGAGGNTIYF
TGTGCCAGTAGAAACAGGGGAGCGGGCGGAAACACCATATATTTT
>TRBJ2-7|TRBV11-2|-|once
CASSLAGGSYEQYF
TGTGCCAGCAGCTTAGCCGGGGGCTCCTACGAGCAGTACTTC
>TRBJ1-6|TRBV6-1|TRBD1|-
CASSEGQGFNSPLHF
TGTGCCAGCAGTGAGGGACAGGGTTTCAATTCACCCCTCCACTTT
>TRBJ2-1|TRBV6-1|TRBD1|-
CASSPTGVSYNEQFF
TGTGCCAGCAGCCCCACAGGGGTATCCTACAATGAGCAGTTCTTC
>TRBJ2-5|TRBV2|-|-
CASSEQQYQETQYF
TGTGCCAGCAGTGAACAACAATACCAAGAGACCCAGTACTTC
>TRBJ2-7|TRBV11-2|-|-
CASSSVYEQYF
TGTGCCAGCAGCTCCGTCTACGAGCAGTACTTC
>TRBJ1-4|TRBV5-1|TRBD1|-
CASSSDNVPGQGERKLFF
TGCGCCAGCAGCTCAGATAACGTACCGGGACAGGGAGAAAGAAAACTGTTTTTT
>TRBJ1-2|TRBV7-2|-|-
CASSLGTGNYGYTF
TGTGCCAGCAGCTTAGGGACGGGGAACTATGGCTACACCTTC
>TRBJ2-6|TRBV7-3|-|-
CASSAIAFGAGANVLTF
TGTGCCAGCAGCGCCATTGCTTTTGGGGCGGGGGCCAACGTCCTGACTTTC
>TRBJ1-1|TRBV7-2|-|-
CASSVRTEAFF
TGTGCCAGCAGTGTCCGTACTGAAGCTTTCTTT
>TRBJ2-2|TRBV10-3|TRBD2|few
CAINGLAGGTSRDTGELFF
TGTGCCATCAACGGACTAGCGGGGGGAACGTCTAGGGACACCGGGGAGCTGTTTTTT
>TRBJ2-3|TRBV2|-|once
CASSDGAPGADTQYF
TGTGCCAGCAGTGACGGAGCTCCCGGTGCAGATACGCAGTATTTT
>TRBJ1-5|TRBV5-1|TRBD1|few
CASSLTLDRGWNQPQHF
TGCGCCAGCAGCCTGACATTGGACAGGGGGTGGAATCAGCCCCAGCATTTT
>TRBJ1-1|TRBV19|-|few
CASSIGGRVTEAFF
TGTGCCAGTAGTATAGGCGGCAGGGTCACTGAAGCTTTCTTT